The clone carrying this T cell receptor (beta chain) has ten or more counts. Its antigen is unidentified. Germline CDR1 and CDR2: SGHTA and FQGNSA. V shed 0 bases and J shed 0 bases, with 12 bases lying between them. This CDR3 is built from 17 residues. The sample comes from a study of T cell repertoires in cytomegalovirus infection. Each CDR3 protein is one row after TCRdb ran MiXCR on the reads. The sample gives about 180,000 distinct CDR3 sequences, about an eighth of which show up once; 25% to 30% is in the top ten. Points from the study as a whole: Dominating the ex vivo response were TCR beta clonotypes that were CMV-specific and HLA-C-restricted.

J is TRBJ1-5 and V is TRBV7-2; unclear D gene. This TCR came from a human donor in good health (CMV status not recorded). Some clones in this sample may be carry-over from other donors' samples. Sequencing used PBMCs. Written as DNA, the CDR3 is TGTGCCAGCAGCTTAGCTATCCCTCCCTATAGCAATCAGCCCCAGCATTTT. Amino acids: CASSLAIPPYSNQPQHF.